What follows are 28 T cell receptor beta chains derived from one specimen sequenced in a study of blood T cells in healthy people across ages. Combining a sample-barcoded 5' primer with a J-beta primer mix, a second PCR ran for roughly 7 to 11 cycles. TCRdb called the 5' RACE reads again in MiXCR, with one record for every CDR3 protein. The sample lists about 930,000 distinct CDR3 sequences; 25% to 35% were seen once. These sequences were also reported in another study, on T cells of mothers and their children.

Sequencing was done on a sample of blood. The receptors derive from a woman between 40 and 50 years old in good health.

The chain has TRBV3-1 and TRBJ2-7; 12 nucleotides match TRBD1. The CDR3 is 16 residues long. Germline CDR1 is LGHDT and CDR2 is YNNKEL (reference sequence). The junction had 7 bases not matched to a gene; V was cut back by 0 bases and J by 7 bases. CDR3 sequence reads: CASSQESGTGGDEQYF. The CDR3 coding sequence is TGTGCCAGCAGCCAAGAAAGTGGGACAGGGGGCGATGAGCAGTACTTC.

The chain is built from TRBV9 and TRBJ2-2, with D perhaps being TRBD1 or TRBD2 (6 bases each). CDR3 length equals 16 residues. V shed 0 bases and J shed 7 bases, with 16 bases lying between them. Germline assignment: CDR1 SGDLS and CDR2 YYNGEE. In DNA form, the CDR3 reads TGTGCCAGCAGCGTAGGCGCAGGGGAGGCCGGCGGGGAGCTGTTTTTT. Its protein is CASSVGAGEAGGELFF.

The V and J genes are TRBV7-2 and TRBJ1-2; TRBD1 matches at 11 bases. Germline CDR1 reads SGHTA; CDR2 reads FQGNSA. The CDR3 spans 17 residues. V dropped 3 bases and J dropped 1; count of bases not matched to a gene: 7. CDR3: CASSFGQGAPFNYGYTF. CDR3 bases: TGTGCCAGCAGCTTTGGACAGGGGGCACCGTTTAACTATGGCTACACCTTC.

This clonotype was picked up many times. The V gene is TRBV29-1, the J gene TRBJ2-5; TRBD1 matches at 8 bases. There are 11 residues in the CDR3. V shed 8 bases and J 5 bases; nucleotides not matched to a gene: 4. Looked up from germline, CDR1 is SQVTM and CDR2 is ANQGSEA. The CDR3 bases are TGCAGCCCCCGACAGGGGGAGACCCAGTACTTC. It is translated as CSPRQGETQYF.

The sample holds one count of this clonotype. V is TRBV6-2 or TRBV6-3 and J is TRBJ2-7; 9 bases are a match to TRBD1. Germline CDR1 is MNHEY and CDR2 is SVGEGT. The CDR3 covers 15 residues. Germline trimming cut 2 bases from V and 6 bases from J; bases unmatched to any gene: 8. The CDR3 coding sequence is TGTGCCAGCAGTTACCCCGGGACAGGGTGCGCCGAGCAGTACTTC. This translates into CASSYPGTGCAEQYF.

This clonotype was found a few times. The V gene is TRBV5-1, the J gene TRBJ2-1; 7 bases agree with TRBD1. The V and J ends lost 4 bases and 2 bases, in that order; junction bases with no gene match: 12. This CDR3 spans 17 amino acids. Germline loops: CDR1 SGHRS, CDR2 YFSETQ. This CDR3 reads CASSPRKGQVTYNEQFF. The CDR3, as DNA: TGCGCCAGCAGCCCCCGGAAAGGACAGGTAACCTACAATGAGCAGTTCTTC.

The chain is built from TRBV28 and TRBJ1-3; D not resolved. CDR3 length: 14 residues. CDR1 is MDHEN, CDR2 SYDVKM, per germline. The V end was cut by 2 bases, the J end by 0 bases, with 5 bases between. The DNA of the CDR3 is TGTGCCAGCAGTTTAAGGTTCTCTGGAAACACCATATATTTT. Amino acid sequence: CASSLRFSGNTIYF.

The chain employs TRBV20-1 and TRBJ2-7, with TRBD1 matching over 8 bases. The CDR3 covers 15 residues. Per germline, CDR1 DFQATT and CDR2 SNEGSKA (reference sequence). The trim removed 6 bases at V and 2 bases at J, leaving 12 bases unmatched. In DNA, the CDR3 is TGCAGTGCCCAACCCGCGCGGGACAGGACCTACGAGCAGTACTTC. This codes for CSAQPARDRTYEQYF.

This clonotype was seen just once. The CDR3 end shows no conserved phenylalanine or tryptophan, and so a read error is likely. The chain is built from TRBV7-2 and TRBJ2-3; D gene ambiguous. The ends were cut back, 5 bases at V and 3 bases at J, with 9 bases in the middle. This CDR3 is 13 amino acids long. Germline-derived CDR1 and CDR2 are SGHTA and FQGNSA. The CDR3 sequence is CASSPVVTDTQYV. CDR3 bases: TGTGCCAGCAGCCCCGTGGTTACAGATACGCAGTATGTT.

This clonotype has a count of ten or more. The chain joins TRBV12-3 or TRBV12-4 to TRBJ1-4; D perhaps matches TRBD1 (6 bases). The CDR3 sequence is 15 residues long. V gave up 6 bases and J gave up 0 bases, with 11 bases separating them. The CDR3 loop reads CASRQGGTTNEKLFF. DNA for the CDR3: TGTGCCAGCAGGCAAGGGGGTACAACTAATGAAAAACTGTTTTTT.

CDR3 coding DNA: TGCGCCAGCAGCCAAGATAGCCACAGCCTACTCTCTGGGGCCAACGTCCTGACTTTC. It specifies CASSQDSHSLLSGANVLTF. The V and J genes are TRBV4-3 and TRBJ2-6; unclear D gene. Germline assignment: CDR1 LGHNA and CDR2 YSLEER. V was pared by 0 bases and J by 0 bases, with 15 bases between. The CDR3 covers 19 residues.

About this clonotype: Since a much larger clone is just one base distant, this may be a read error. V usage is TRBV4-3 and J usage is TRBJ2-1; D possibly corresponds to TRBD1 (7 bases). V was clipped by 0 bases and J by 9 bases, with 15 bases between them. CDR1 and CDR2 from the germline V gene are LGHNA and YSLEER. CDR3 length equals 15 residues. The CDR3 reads CASSQDQGGTSEQFF. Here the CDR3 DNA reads TGCGCCAGCAGCCAAGATCAGGGGGGTACAAGTGAGCAGTTCTTC.

CDR3 nucleotide sequence: TGTGCCAGCAGCTTATTTAGCGGGAGCTACAATGAGCAGTTCTTC. Translated, it gives CASSLFSGSYNEQFF. This chain links TRBV7-2 with TRBJ2-1, with 9 nucleotides matching TRBD2. With V trimmed by 2 bases and J by 3 bases, 2 bases remained unmatched. Germline CDR1 and CDR2: SGHTA and FQGNSA. This CDR3 comprises 15 residues.

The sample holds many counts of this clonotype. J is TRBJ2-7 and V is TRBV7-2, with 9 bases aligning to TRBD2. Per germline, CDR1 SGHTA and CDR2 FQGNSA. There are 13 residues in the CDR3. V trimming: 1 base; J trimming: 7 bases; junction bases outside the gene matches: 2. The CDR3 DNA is TGTGCCAGCAGCTTAGGCGGGGGGGAGGAGCAGTACTTC. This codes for CASSLGGGEEQYF.

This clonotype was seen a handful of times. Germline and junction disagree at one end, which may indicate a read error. The CDR3 region is CRARERNQPQHF. CDR3 nucleotides: TGCAGGGCTAGAGAGAGAAATCAGCCCCAGCATTTT. The chain recombines TRBV20-1 with TRBJ1-5; no clear D. Germline lookup yields CDR1 DFQATT and CDR2 SNEGSKA (reference sequence). This CDR3 is built from 12 residues.

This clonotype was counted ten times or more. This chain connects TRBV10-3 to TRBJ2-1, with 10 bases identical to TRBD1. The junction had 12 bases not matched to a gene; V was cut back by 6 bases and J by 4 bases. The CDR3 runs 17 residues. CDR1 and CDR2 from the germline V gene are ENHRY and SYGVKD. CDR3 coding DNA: TGTGCCATCAGCCTTACGATCCGGGACAGGGGATACAATGAGCAGTTCTTC. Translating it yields CAISLTIRDRGYNEQFF.

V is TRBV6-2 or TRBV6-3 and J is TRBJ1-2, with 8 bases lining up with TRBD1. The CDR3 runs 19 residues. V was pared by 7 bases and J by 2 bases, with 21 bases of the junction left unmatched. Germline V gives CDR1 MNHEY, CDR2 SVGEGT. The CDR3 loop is CASTETQGTGKTSNYGYTF. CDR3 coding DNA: TGTGCCAGCACCGAAACCCAAGGGACAGGAAAAACCTCCAACTATGGCTACACCTTC.

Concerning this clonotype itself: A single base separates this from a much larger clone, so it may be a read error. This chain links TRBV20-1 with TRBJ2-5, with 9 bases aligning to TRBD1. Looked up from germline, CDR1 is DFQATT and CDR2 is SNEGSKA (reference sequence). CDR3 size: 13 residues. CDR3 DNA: TGCAGTGCTCCCACAGGGGGCATCCAGACCCGGTACTTC. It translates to CSAPTGGIQTRYF.

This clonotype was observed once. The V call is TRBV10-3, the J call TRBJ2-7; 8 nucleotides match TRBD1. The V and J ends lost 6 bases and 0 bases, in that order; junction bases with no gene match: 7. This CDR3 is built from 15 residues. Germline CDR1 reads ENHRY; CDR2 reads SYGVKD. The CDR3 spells CAISLTGGSSYEQYF. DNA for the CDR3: TGTGCCATCAGCCTTACAGGGGGTAGCTCCTACGAGCAGTACTTC.

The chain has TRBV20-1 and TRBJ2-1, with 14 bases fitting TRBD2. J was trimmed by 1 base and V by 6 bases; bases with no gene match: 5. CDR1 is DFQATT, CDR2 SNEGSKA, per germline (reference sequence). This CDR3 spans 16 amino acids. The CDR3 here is CSAGLAGEISYNEQFF. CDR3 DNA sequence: TGCAGTGCGGGACTAGCGGGAGAGATTTCCTACAATGAGCAGTTCTTC.

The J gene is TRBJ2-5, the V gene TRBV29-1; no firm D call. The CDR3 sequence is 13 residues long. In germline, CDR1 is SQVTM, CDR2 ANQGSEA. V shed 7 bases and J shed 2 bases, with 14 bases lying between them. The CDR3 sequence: CSAHEDSQETQYF. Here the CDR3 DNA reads TGCAGCGCCCATGAGGATAGTCAAGAGACCCAGTACTTC. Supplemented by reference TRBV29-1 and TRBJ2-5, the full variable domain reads SAVISQKPSRDICQRGTSLTIQCQVDSQVTMMFWYRQQPGQSLTLIATANQGSEATYESGFVIDKFPISRPNLTFSTLTVSNMSPEDSSIYLCSAHEDSQETQYFGPGTRLLVL.

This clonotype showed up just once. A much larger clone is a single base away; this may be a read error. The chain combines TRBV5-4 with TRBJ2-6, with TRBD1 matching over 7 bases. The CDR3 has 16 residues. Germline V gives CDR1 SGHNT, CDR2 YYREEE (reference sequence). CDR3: CASSLVDRAGANVRTF. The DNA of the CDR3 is TGTGCCAGCAGCTTGGTCGACAGGGCTGGGGCCAACGTCCGGACTTTC.

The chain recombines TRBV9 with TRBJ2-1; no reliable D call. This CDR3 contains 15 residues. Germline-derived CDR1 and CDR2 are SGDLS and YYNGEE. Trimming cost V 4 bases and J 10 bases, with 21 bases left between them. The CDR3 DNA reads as TGTGCCAGCAGCTTAGGAGAGGCAGCCTCCTACGAGCAGTTCTTC. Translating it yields CASSLGEAASYEQFF.

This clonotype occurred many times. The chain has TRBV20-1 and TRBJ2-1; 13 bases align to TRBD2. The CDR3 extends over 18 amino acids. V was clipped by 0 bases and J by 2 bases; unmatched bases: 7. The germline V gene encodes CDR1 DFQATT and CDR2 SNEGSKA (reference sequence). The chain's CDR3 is CSARDLGLAGITYNEQFF. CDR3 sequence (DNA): TGCAGTGCTAGAGATCTGGGACTAGCGGGGATTACCTACAATGAGCAGTTCTTC.

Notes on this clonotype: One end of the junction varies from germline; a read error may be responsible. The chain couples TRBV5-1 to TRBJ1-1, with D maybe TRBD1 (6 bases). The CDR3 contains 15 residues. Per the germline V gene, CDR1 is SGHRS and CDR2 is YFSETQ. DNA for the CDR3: TGCGCCAGCAGCGCAGGGGTAATCTCGAACACTGATGCTTTCTTT. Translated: CASSAGVISNTDAFF.

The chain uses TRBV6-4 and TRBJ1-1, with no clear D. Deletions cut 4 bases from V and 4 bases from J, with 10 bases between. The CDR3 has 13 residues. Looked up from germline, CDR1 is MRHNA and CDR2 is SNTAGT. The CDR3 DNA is TGTGCCAGCAGTGCGGAGATGATCACTGAAGCTTTCTTT. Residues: CASSAEMITEAFF.

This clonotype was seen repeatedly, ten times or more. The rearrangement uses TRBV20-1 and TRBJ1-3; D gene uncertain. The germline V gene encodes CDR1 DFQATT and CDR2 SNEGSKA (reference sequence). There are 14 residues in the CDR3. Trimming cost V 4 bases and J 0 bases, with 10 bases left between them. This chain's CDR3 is CSATDKTSGNTIYF. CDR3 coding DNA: TGCAGTGCTACGGATAAGACCTCTGGAAACACCATATATTTT.

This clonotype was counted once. CDR3 bases: TGTGCCAGCAGTTTCAAGGGGATCGGCAATCAGCCCCAGCATTTT. Protein: CASSFKGIGNQPQHF. The chain carries TRBV12-3 or TRBV12-4 and TRBJ1-5, with D possibly being TRBD1 (5 bases). The CDR3 has 15 residues. V shed 3 bases and J shed 2 bases, with 11 bases lying between them.